Sequencing of this T cell receptor beta chain was carried out in a study of blood T cell repertoires in COVID-19 (dated by TCRdb to 2018 to 2020). Some background on the complete study: Collaborator samples came from the United States, Italy and Spain and covered acute and convalescent phases of COVID-19. The material from the prospective study consisted of cDNA or gDNA derived from T cells, B-cell-depleted T cells, or PBMCs. The dataset comprised deeply sampled blood TCRbeta repertoires from subjects exposed to, actively infected with, or recovered from COVID-19. The repertoires were released in a freely available public database meant as a resource for research on the immune response to SARS-CoV-2. Samples came from the ongoing ImmuneRACE study (first 160 participants) plus 1,254 subjects from 6 global collaborators. Nearly every sample came with metadata listing a de-identified subject ID, COVID-19 status, age in years and sex. Where available, HLA class I and class II types were obtained from metadata supplied by the sample provider rather than from assay-based typing. The investigation overall reported the following: Clinical and demographic metadata were provided uncurated, with the amount varying by source and participant.

The collaborating institutions used their own protocols to collect whole blood in K2EDTA tubes. For TCRbeta analysis, collaborators shipped samples as frozen whole blood, isolated PBMCs, or DNA extracted from either of those sample types. From a lookup of the germline V gene, CDR1 and CDR2 are SGHRS and YFSETQ. At the junction V is shortened by 3 bases and J by 2 bases; bases outside the gene matches: 4. The CDR3 starts with the cysteine, ends with the phenylalanine, and has 15 residues. Only the CDR3 DNA stays, 45 bases, in frame from base 1. Details on this clone: Its binding antigen is unknown. No much larger clone exists at a distance of one base, and base qualities are not known.

TCRbeta CDR3 regions were amplified from genomic DNA by means of the immunoSEQ Assay, a bias-controlled multiplex PCR. Per the original workflow: Within the assay, amplification of reference gene primers was used to estimate how many nucleated cells each sample contained. To quantify the absolute abundance of each unique TCRbeta CDR3 rearrangement, sequence reads were collapsed and filtered. For each sample, productive Simpson clonality was calculated as the square root of Simpson's diversity index across productive rearrangements. In its TCRdb copy, this immuneACCESS table keeps in-frame sequences only and misses some clones. Where compared with another copy, unresolved V genes explain less than half of these, and the others have no known cause. V and J calls plus clone size are reproduced from that table; the DNA served to infer D and trimming. The sample table records about 150,000 clones; approximately 88% of these occur just once. The top ten clones comprise less than 0.95% of the sample.

The TCR originated in a woman aged 45-65 years with acute or convalescent COVID-19. The chain was built from TRBV5-1 and TRBJ1-1, with 10 bases matching TRBD1. The sequencing input was peripheral blood. The nucleotide sequence reads TGCGCCAGCAGCTGGGGACAGGGGCACAACACTGAAGCTTTCTTT. This yields the protein CASSWGQGHNTEAFF. Outside the CDR3, residues come from the reference TRBV5-1 and TRBJ1-1 proteins, so the full variable domain is: KAGVTQTPRYLIKTRGQQVTLSCSPISGHRSVSWYQQTPGQGLQFLFEYFSETQRNKGNFPGRFSGRQFSNSRSEMNVSTLELGDSALYLCASSWGQGHNTEAFFGQGTRLTVV.